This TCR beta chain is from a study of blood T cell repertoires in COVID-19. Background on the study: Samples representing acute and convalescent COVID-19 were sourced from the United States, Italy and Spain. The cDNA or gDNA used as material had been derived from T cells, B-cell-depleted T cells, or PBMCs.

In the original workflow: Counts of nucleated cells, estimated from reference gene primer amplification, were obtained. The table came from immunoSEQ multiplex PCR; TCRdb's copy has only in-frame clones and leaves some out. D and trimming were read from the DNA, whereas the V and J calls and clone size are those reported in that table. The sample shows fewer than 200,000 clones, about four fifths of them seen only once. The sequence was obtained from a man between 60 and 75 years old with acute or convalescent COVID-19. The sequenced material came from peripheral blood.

The CDR3 region is CASSRGGLQPQHF. The CDR3 coding sequence is TGTGCCAGCAGCCGCGGGGGCTTGCAGCCCCAGCATTTT. The chain couples TRBV14 to TRBJ1-5; perhaps TRBD1 as D (6 bases). Germline lookup yields CDR1 SGHDN and CDR2 FVKESK. The length of the CDR3 is 13 residues. The V and J ends lost 4 bases and 7 bases respectively, with 11 bases between them.